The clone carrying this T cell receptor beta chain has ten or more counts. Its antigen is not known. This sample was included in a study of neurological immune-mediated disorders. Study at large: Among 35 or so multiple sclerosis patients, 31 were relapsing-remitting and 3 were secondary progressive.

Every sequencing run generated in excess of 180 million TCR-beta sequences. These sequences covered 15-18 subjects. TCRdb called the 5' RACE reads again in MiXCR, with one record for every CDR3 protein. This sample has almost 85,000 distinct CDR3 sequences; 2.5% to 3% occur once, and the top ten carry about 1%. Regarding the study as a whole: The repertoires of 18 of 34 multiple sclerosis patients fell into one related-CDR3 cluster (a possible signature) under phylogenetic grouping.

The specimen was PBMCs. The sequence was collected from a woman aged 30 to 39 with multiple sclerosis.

Here the CDR3 reads CASSPGGYGYTF. CDR3 sequence (DNA): TGTGCCAGCAGCCCAGGAGGCTATGGCTACACCTTC. V usage is TRBV4-2 and J usage is TRBJ1-2, with D uncertain. Germline values: CDR1 LGHNA, CDR2 YNFKEQ. The V gene lost 4 bases and the J gene lost 4 bases, with 7 bases spanning the gap. This CDR3 contains 12 residues.